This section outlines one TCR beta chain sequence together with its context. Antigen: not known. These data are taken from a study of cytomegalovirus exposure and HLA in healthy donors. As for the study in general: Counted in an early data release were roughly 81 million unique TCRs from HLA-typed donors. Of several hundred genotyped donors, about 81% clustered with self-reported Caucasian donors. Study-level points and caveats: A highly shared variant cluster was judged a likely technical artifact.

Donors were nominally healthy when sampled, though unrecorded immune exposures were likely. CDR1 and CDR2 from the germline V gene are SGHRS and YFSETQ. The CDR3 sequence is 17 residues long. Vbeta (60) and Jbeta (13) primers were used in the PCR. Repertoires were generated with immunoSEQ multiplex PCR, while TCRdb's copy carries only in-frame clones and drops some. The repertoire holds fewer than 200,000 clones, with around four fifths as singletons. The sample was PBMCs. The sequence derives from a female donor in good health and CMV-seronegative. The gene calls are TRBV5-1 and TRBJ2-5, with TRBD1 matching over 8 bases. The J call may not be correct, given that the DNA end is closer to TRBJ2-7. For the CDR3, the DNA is TGCGCCAGCAGCTTGGTTAATAGGCAGGGGGCGCCCGGCGAGCAGTACTTC. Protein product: CASSLVNRQGAPGEQYF.